This T cell receptor beta chain was retrieved from a study of Graves' ophthalmopathy and Graves' hyperthyroidism. Study summary: Before any treatment was given, at initial diagnosis, peripheral blood was collected. Study conclusions and caveats: Classification of ophthalmopathy versus stable hyperthyroidism by a 13-signature model yielded about 90% sensitivity and around 80% specificity. Ophthalmopathy progression was predicted with 65% to 71% sensitivity and around 78% specificity.

Scientists amplified the TCR beta CDR3 regions from RNA transcripts. RT-PCR in the first round used HTBI primers; a second-round multiplex PCR followed. Each CDR3 protein gets one entry after TCRdb re-called the multiplex PCR reads with MiXCR. The sample carries 600,000 to 950,000 distinct CDR3 sequences, roughly two fifths recorded once. Regarding this clonotype: The antigen is unknown.

The CDR3 spans 15 residues. Disease in donors with ophthalmopathy had moderate-to-severe activity, CAS ≥3, NOSPECS ≥4 and under 3 months' duration. The origin of this receptor is an adult man with Graves' ophthalmopathy. The rearrangement joins TRBV12-3 or TRBV12-4 to TRBJ2-5; D is perhaps TRBD2 (6 bases). With the DNA end fitting TRBJ2-4 better, the J assignment may be wrong. Sequenced input: peripheral blood. CDR3 DNA sequence: TGTGCCAGCAGTTTTTCACTAGCTGCGCGGAACATTCAGTACTTC. This encodes CASSFSLAARNIQYF.